The following is a T cell receptor (beta chain) sequence with its context. The antigen it recognizes is unknown. No base quality information exists; no much larger clone differs at one position. Stable Graves' hyperthyroidism was defined as no progression to ophthalmopathy during 18 months of follow-up. Hyperthyroidism patients were newly diagnosed, had a disease duration of under 2 months, and were aged 18 to 65 years. Any patient with an uncontrolled infection, another autoimmune disease, pregnancy or lactation was excluded. Diagnoses were established on the basis of clinical symptoms, serum thyroxine and TRAb, thyroid ultrasound, and orbital computed tomography. PBMCs were isolated from approximately 10 ml of fresh peripheral blood by Ficoll-Paque density gradient centrifugation. Total RNA was extracted with Trizol reagent, and quality was checked on an Agilent 2100 Bioanalyzer. The TCR beta CDR3 regions were amplified from the RNA transcripts. The first round of RT-PCR for the TCR CDR3 was performed with the HTBI primer set and the Qiagen OneStep RT-PCR kit. Libraries were constructed in a second round of multiplex PCR, after which size selection and purification were carried out. Paired-end sequencing of the libraries was performed with 100 bp reads on an Illumina HiSeq2000. As for the original processing: SOAPnuke was used to process the raw data, removing reads that contained adapters or uncalled bases, had a mean Phred below 15, or lacked an exact match to the constant primer or identifier. COPE v1.2.5 was used to merge the high-quality paired reads, and each unique nucleotide sequence was defined as a clonotype. MiTCR v1.1 was used to align clonotypes to the IMGT TRBV, TRBD and TRBJ reference segments. Analysis was restricted to V-J combinations with a frequency above 0.0001, which covered approximately 99% of repertoires. The TCS score was defined as F50 (clonal expansion) divided by E x V (chaos), with BLOSUM62-based TCRdist calculated between CDR3 peptides within each V-J. Welch's t-statistics and random forest reduced approximately 520 V-J features to around 14, which were used in a naive Bayes classifier (R e1071). Using fastp at Q25 and MiXCR, TCRdb reprocessed the public reads and kept productive beta chains. Entries are consolidated by CDR3 protein sequence, retaining the most common genes and DNA. The V and J calls and clone size come from TCRdb's table, not from the authors' own analysis. For this sample the table gives 300,000 to 450,000 distinct CDR3 sequences, of which around 14% were detected only once. The ten largest clonotypes hold 9.2% of the sample.

These data originate in a study of T cells in Graves' hyperthyroidism and ophthalmopathy (dated by TCRdb to between 2018 and 2021). About the investigation overall: Peripheral blood was sampled at the time of initial diagnosis, prior to any treatment. TCR V-J signatures able to tell the groups apart were searched for in a discovery cohort of some 97 patients, of whom roughly 42 had Graves' ophthalmopathy and around 56 had stable Graves' hyperthyroidism. An independent validation cohort of around 19 hyperthyroidism patients and roughly 16 patients who later progressed to ophthalmopathy tested prospective prediction of ophthalmopathy. The approximately 100 discovery patients were randomly split 7:3 into training and test sets. Thyroid tissue and blood T-cell repertoires from several Graves' hyperthyroidism patients were also compared in the study. Once sampling was done, hyperthyroidism patients were given methimazole at a starting dose of 30 mg daily, whereas ophthalmopathy patients were given high-dose intravenous methylprednisolone. According to the paper, TCR Vbeta CDR3 sequencing was carried out on 135 peripheral blood samples, which came from approximately 41 ophthalmopathy, approximately 72 hyperthyroidism and roughly 17 progressor patients.

Reading from cysteine to phenylalanine, the CDR3 counts 15 amino acids. Kept here is only the CDR3 DNA, which spans 45 bases and is read in frame from base 1. CDR1 and CDR2, looked up from the germline V gene, are MNHEY and SVGEGT. For this chain, trimming is 5 bases at the V end and 5 bases at the J end, and the number of junction bases without a gene match is 10. Overall study outcomes, separate from this receptor: Blood samples also contained most of the expanded thyroid clonotypes (frequency above 0.001), which suggests that blood repertoires may reflect thyroid immune responses. A 13 V-J signature model separated ophthalmopathy from stable hyperthyroidism, with about 90% sensitivity and roughly 81% specificity in cross-validation and 80%/75% in testing. Sample size was not statistically predetermined, and blinding of investigators to group allocation was not performed. During validation, the model predicted progression to ophthalmopathy a median of roughly six months ahead of onset, with almost 71% sensitivity and 72.22% specificity.

The V and J segments used are TRBV6-2 or TRBV6-3 and TRBJ2-3; the central 7 bases match TRBD1. The receptor was derived from a woman aged 18-29 years with Graves' hyperthyroidism. The sequencing input was blood. The CDR3 protein sequence reads: CASSRQGVAKDTQYF. The DNA is TGTGCCAGCAGTCGACAGGGCGTCGCGAAAGATACGCAGTATTTT.